This note documents a single T cell receptor beta chain sequence. Antigen: not known. This sample is part of a study of Ad26.COV2.S vaccination and SARS-CoV-2 variants. The overall study: The vaccine Ad26.COV2.S was put into the muscle once, or twice with 56 days between. General study findings and limits: Analytic work on TCR breadth and depth might have understated the full extent of total T cell responses. Those who received the vaccine showed greater spike-specific TCR breadth than those given placebo.

TCRdb's table, derived via immunoSEQ multiplex PCR, lists solely in-frame clones and lacks some. This sample has some 330,000 clones; around 90% occur once, and the top ten carry about 5.4%. As for treatment: around 19 received Ad26.COV2.S at low or high dose, single or two shots; about 5 received placebo; per-sample allocation not given. Sampling happened 63 days after the first vaccine or placebo injection. This vaccine is an Ad26 vector that expresses the Wuhan-strain SARS-CoV-2 spike. This CDR3 contains 17 residues. The germline V gene has CDR1 SGHAT and CDR2 FQNNGV. With 0 bases removed from V and 6 bases from J, the gap between germline ends came to 17 bases.

The sequence was collected from a person between 18 and 65 years old who received the Ad26.COV2.S COVID-19 vaccine or a placebo. Sequencing used peripheral blood, obtained in a trial of Ad26.COV2.S vaccine versus placebo. The J gene is TRBJ2-2, the V gene TRBV11-2, with D hard to call. The CDR3 protein is CASSLDPRQAGPGELFF. In DNA, the CDR3 is TGTGCCAGCAGCTTAGATCCCCGCCAAGCCGGGCCCGGGGAGCTGTTTTTT.